Each of the 15 T cell receptor beta chains below was sequenced from the same sample in a study of cytomegalovirus exposure and HLA in healthy donors. Produced via immunoSEQ multiplex PCR; TCRdb's table is partial and in-frame only. Altogether tens of thousands of clones are present, around 95% being singletons, with the ten largest covering about 4.5%. Sequencing used PBMCs. The receptors originated from a young man in good health and CMV-seropositive.

The rearrangement uses TRBV19 and TRBJ1-2; 11 bases are a match to TRBD1. CDR1 is LNHDA, CDR2 SQIVND, per germline (reference sequence). The length of the CDR3 is 16 residues. The trim removed 5 bases at V and 8 bases at J, leaving 13 bases unmatched. The CDR3 loop reads CASSFQDRGLDRGYTF. The CDR3 nucleotides are TGTGCCAGTAGTTTCCAGGACAGGGGGCTGGATCGAGGCTACACCTTC.

The sample holds a few counts of this clone. The chain joins TRBV28 to TRBJ1-5, with D unresolved. This CDR3 comprises 14 residues. Germline CDR1 MDHEN, CDR2 SYDVKM. V shed 7 bases and J shed 0 bases, with 10 bases lying between them. The CDR3 region is CASNIWSSNQPQHF. CDR3 DNA sequence: TGTGCCAGCAATATCTGGAGTAGCAATCAGCCCCAGCATTTT. Looking up the rest from reference TRBV28 and TRBJ1-5 gives the full variable domain: DVKVTQSSRYLVKRTGEKVFLECVQDMDHENMFWYRQDPGLGLRLIYFSYDVKMKEKGDIPEGYSVSREKKERFSLILESASTNQTSMYLCASNIWSSNQPQHFGDGTRLSIL.

The genes are TRBV11-2 and TRBJ1-1; D might be TRBD1 (5 bases). Trimming took off 4 bases at V and 4 bases at J, with 10 bases between the two ends. Germline V lookup: CDR1 SGHAT, CDR2 FQNNGV. The CDR3 is 13 residues long. CDR3: CASSYGGGTEAFF. The CDR3 DNA reads TGTGCCAGCAGCTACGGGGGAGGCACTGAAGCTTTCTTT.

This rearrangement joins TRBV5-4 to TRBJ1-2; no reliable D call. There are 14 residues in the CDR3. The V gene's germline CDR1 is SGHNT and CDR2 YYREEE (reference sequence). V lost 0 bases and J 4 bases, leaving 10 bases between the germline ends. The CDR3 DNA reads TGTGCCAGCAGCTTGGGGGATGGACTCTATGGCTACACCTTC. Amino acids: CASSLGDGLYGYTF.

The rearrangement uses TRBV9 and TRBJ1-3, with D tentatively TRBD1 (6 bases). This CDR3 has 14 residues. V was cut by 0 bases and J by 4 bases, with 8 bases left in between. Germline values: CDR1 SGDLS, CDR2 YYNGEE. CDR3 in DNA: TGTGCCAGCAGCGTAGCCCAGGGGGGAAACACCATATATTTT. Residues: CASSVAQGGNTIYF.

The chain links TRBV5-5 to TRBJ2-1; tentatively, D is TRBD1 (5 bases). V lost 1 base and J 5 bases, leaving 7 bases between the germline ends. CDR1 and CDR2 from the germline V gene are SGHKS and YYEKEE (reference sequence). CDR3 length: 13 residues. CDR3 nucleotide sequence: TGTGCCAGCAGCTTGTCAGGGAACAATGAGCAGTTCTTC. Translating gives CASSLSGNNEQFF.

The chain joins TRBV6-5 to TRBJ2-3; 7 bases line up with TRBD2. The CDR3 has 13 amino acids. V was pared by 7 bases and J by 4 bases, with 5 bases of the junction left unmatched. Germline V CDR1 and CDR2: MNHEY, SVGAGI. CDR3 residues: CASIPSGSDTQYF. The CDR3 DNA reads TGTGCCAGCATACCTAGCGGATCAGATACGCAGTATTTT.

J is TRBJ2-1 and V is TRBV5-4; 11 bases match TRBD2. Germline V lookup: CDR1 SGHNT, CDR2 YYREEE (reference sequence). CDR3 length: 17 amino acids. V was pared by 2 bases and J by 6 bases, with 10 bases of the junction left unmatched. CDR3 DNA sequence: TGTGCCAGCAGCTTCATTACCGGGACTAGCGGAACCAATGAGCAGTTCTTC. This sequence encodes CASSFITGTSGTNEQFF. Complete variable domain (other parts from reference TRBV5-4 and TRBJ2-1): ETGVTQSPTHLIKTRGQQVTLRCSSQSGHNTVSWYQQALGQGPQFIFQYYREEENGRGNFPPRFSGLQFPNYSSELNVNALELDDSALYLCASSFITGTSGTNEQFFGPGTRLTVL.

The chain combines TRBV7-9 with TRBJ1-1; 8 bases map to TRBD1. Germline CDR1 is SEHNR and CDR2 is FQNEAQ (reference sequence). The junction had 1 base not matched to a gene; V was cut back by 1 base and J by 3 bases. This CDR3 region has 14 residues. The CDR3 region has the DNA TGTGCCAGCAGCTTAGACAGGGGGTACACTGAAGCTTTCTTT. Protein product: CASSLDRGYTEAFF.

The gene calls are TRBV27 and TRBJ2-7; D not resolved. This CDR3 is built from 13 residues. Germline values: CDR1 MNHEY, CDR2 SMNVEV (reference sequence). Trimming took off 2 bases at V and 6 bases at J, with 11 bases between the two ends. The CDR3 loop reads CASSLGQVSEQYF. In nucleotides, the CDR3 is TGTGCCAGCAGTTTAGGTCAAGTTAGCGAGCAGTACTTC.

The gene calls are TRBV5-6 and TRBJ1-2; TRBD1 agrees at 8 bases. This CDR3 has 14 residues. With 4 bases clipped from V and 5 bases from J, the junction kept 7 bases outside the gene matches. CDR1 is SGHDT and CDR2 is YYEEEE in the germline V gene. Here the CDR3 reads CASSTDRVQYGYTF. The CDR3 DNA sequence: TGTGCCAGCAGCACGGACAGGGTTCAGTATGGCTACACCTTC.

The chain employs TRBV7-6 and TRBJ2-1; 11 nucleotides align to TRBD2. The CDR3 loop spans 21 amino acids. With V trimmed by 7 bases and J by 4 bases, 24 bases remained unmatched. Per the germline V gene, CDR1 is SGHVS and CDR2 is FNYEAQ. The CDR3 protein is CASTLARTSGFRGGNYNEQFF. As DNA, the CDR3 is TGTGCCAGCACCTTGGCACGGACTAGCGGGTTCAGAGGAGGGAATTACAATGAGCAGTTCTTC.

This chain connects TRBV27 to TRBJ1-2, with 10 bases aligning to TRBD1. Trimming at V came to 6 bases and at J to 5 bases, leaving 12 bases not matched to a gene. Germline V gene lookup returns CDR1 MNHEY and CDR2 SMNVEV (reference sequence). The CDR3 is 16 residues long. The CDR3 reads CASSQDRGLLTYGYTF. In nucleotides, the CDR3 is TGTGCCAGCAGCCAGGACAGGGGGTTGCTAACGTATGGCTACACCTTC.

CDR3 loop: CASSTPWGGTDTQYF. CDR3 DNA sequence: TGTGCCAGTAGTACCCCGTGGGGCGGCACAGATACGCAGTATTTT. V and J are TRBV19 and TRBJ2-3, with D perhaps matching TRBD1 (5 bases). The CDR3 consists of 15 residues. V dropped 4 bases and J dropped 1 base, with 12 bases sitting between them. Germline V gene sequence: CDR1 LNHDA, CDR2 SQIVND (reference sequence).

The chain joins TRBV4-1 to TRBJ1-4; 10 bases agree with TRBD1. V gave up 1 base and J gave up 2 bases; unmatched junction bases: 16. Germline loops: CDR1 MGHRA, CDR2 YSYEKL. The CDR3 has 21 residues. CDR3 nucleotide sequence: TGCGCCAGCAGCCAAGTGGGATTGACAGGGGGCTATCTTGCGACTAATGAAAAACTGTTTTTT. It is translated as CASSQVGLTGGYLATNEKLFF.